One sample yielded the 20 T cell receptor beta chains listed below, sequenced in a study of T cell clonality in common variable immunodeficiency. Assay: immunoSEQ multiplex PCR; the TCRdb copy retains only in-frame clones and omits some. The sample shows about 40,000 clones, none of them appearing just once. The material sequenced was peripheral blood mononuclear cells. The receptors here all came from a person between 18 and 75 years old in good health.

This clone was recorded at least ten times. Read sequence stops 3 residues before the CDR3 end, and the germline J gene provides the missing end. This sequence joins TRBV20-1 and TRBJ2-7; 11 nucleotides align to TRBD1. CDR1 and CDR2 (germline): DFQATT, SNEGSKA (reference sequence). The CDR3 has 14 residues. The J segment lost 3 bases and the V segment lost 6 bases, leaving 7 bases of the junction unmatched. The CDR3 is CSARTGGEVYEQYF. CDR3 DNA (partial): TGCAGTGCAAGGACAGGGGGCGAGGTCTACGAG.

Ten or more counts support this clone. Read data end 3 residues before the CDR3 end; the end is taken from the germline J gene. The chain carries TRBV18 and TRBJ1-2, with TRBD1 matching 9 bases. The germline CDR1 and CDR2 sequences are KGHSH and LQKENI. There are 14 residues in the CDR3. Partial CDR3 DNA: TGTGCCAGCTCACCACCGGGACAGGGTTACGGC. Its translation: CASSPPGQGYG. The whole CDR3 sequence is CASSPPGQGYGYTF.

The table lists this clone with a few counts. The CDR3 end falls 3 residues outside the read, so it is completed with the germline J gene. J is TRBJ2-1 and V is TRBV7-8; the match to TRBD2 covers 7 bases. The V segment lost 8 bases and the J segment 5 bases; nucleotides outside the gene matches: 9. The CDR3 runs to 14 residues. Germline V lookup: CDR1 SGHVS, CDR2 FQNEAQ. The sequenced CDR3 bases are TGTGCCAGCGGGTTATTAAGCGGGAACAATGAG. Amino acid sequence: CASGLLSGNNE. The full CDR3 protein is CASGLLSGNNEQFF.

This clone was counted many times. The CDR3 extends 3 residues past the end of the read, so its final part is completed from the germline J gene. The chain carries TRBV7-9 and TRBJ1-4; D perhaps matches TRBD1 (6 bases). This CDR3 is 10 amino acids long. Per germline, CDR1 SEHNR and CDR2 FQNEAQ (reference sequence). With 8 bases removed from V and 8 bases from J, the gap between germline ends came to 6 bases. The DNA read from the CDR3 is TGTGCCAGCGGGGGCGAAAAA. It yields the protein CASGGEK. The complete CDR3 reads CASGGEKLFF.

This clone occurred many times. The CDR3 goes on 3 residues after the read ends, and that part is filled in from the germline J gene. This chain joins TRBV2 and TRBJ2-7; no clear D gene. The ends were cut back, 3 bases at V and 4 bases at J, with 4 bases in the middle. Germline V CDR1 and CDR2: SNHLY, FYNNEI. CDR3 length: 11 amino acids. The CDR3: CASSDTYEQYF. The DNA read from the CDR3 is TGTGCCAGCAGTGACACTTACGAG.

This clone was counted ten times or more. The read halts 3 residues ahead of the CDR3 end, with the missing end drawn from the germline J gene. The rearrangement uses TRBV6-2 or TRBV6-3 and TRBJ2-3; no firm D call. Germline values: CDR1 MNHEY, CDR2 SVGEGT. The CDR3 spans 12 residues. This chain's CDR3 is CASSPTGSTQYF. The covered CDR3 bases are TGTGCCAGCAGTCCTACCGGGTCCACG.

In this sample, this clone turned up many times. The read comes to an end 3 residues before the CDR3 does, leaving the germline J gene to fill in the end. The chain employs TRBV7-9 and TRBJ2-7; tentative D call: TRBD1 (5 bases). Trimming shortened V by 0 bases and J by 5 bases, and 8 bases separated the two germline ends. The CDR3 spans 13 residues. Germline CDR1 SEHNR, CDR2 FQNEAQ (reference sequence). CDR3 bases read: TGTGCCAGCAGCTTAGCCCCCAGGGACGAG. The encoded protein is CASSLAPRDE. The whole CDR3 is CASSLAPRDEQYF.

This clone was observed many times. The CDR3 extends 3 residues past the end of the read, so its final part is completed from the germline J gene. The gene calls are TRBV5-1 and TRBJ2-3, with 9 bases that match TRBD2. There are 17 residues in the CDR3. The V gene's germline CDR1 is SGHRS and CDR2 YFSETQ. The CDR3 region is CASSLRTGTSPLWTQYF. The DNA read from the CDR3 is TGCGCCAGCAGCCTAAGAACCGGGACTAGCCCCTTATGGACG.

Ten or more counts support this clone. The CDR3 bases that were read are TGCAGTGCCCTTGGGGGGGCAGGGGCGGGCGAG. This gives the protein CSALGGAGAGE. The full CDR3 is CSALGGAGAGEQYF. The rearrangement links TRBV20-1 to TRBJ2-7; TRBD2 is a possible D gene (7 bases). The read halts 3 residues ahead of the CDR3 end, with the missing end drawn from the germline J gene. Germline CDR1 is DFQATT and CDR2 is SNEGSKA (reference sequence). Trimming removed 6 bases at V and 6 bases at J, with 21 bases between. The CDR3 runs 14 residues.

The sample holds many counts of this clone. The read comes to an end 3 residues before the CDR3 does, leaving the germline J gene to fill in the end. The chain combines TRBV5-1 with TRBJ2-7; TRBD1 aligns across 10 bases. Trimming cost V 5 bases and J 2 bases; bases outside gene matches: 13. The CDR3 has 17 residues. CDR1 is SGHRS and CDR2 is YFSETQ in the germline V gene. The CDR3 is CASSLKSGTGEPYEQYF. The sequenced part of the CDR3 DNA is TGCGCCAGCAGTTTGAAATCCGGGACAGGGGAACCCTACGAG.

Many counts were recorded for this clone. The read is 3 residues too short to cover the CDR3 end, so that end is filled in from the germline J gene. The chain carries TRBV7-6 and TRBJ2-7; perhaps TRBD2 as D (5 bases). V lost 1 base to trimming and J lost 2 bases, with 9 bases between them. Germline lookup yields CDR1 SGHVS and CDR2 FNYEAQ. CDR3 size: 14 residues. The CDR3 protein is CASSLEAGAYEQYF. The sequenced part of the CDR3 DNA is TGTGCCAGCAGCTTAGAGGCGGGCGCCTACGAG.

This clone was seen ten or more times. Sequencing ends 3 residues short of the CDR3 end; the germline J gene provides the rest. The V call is TRBV5-4, the J call TRBJ2-1, with D possibly being TRBD1 (5 bases). Germline V gene lookup returns CDR1 SGHNT and CDR2 YYREEE (reference sequence). Trimming pared 2 bases from V and 6 bases from J, leaving 15 bases between. The CDR3 is 15 residues long. The part of the CDR3 DNA that was read is TGTGCCAGCAGCTTTCCGAGGTTAAGGGGCAATGAG. Translating it yields CASSFPRLRGNE. The full-length CDR3 reads as CASSFPRLRGNEQFF.

Concerning this clone itself: The read ends 3 residues shy of where the CDR3 ends; the end is completed using the germline J gene. The chain combines TRBV2 with TRBJ2-3; TRBD2 might be the D (6 bases). The germline CDR1 and CDR2 sequences are SNHLY and FYNNEI. The CDR3 has 13 amino acids. Incomplete CDR3 DNA: TGTGCCAGCGAGATATCAGCGGGTCAGCCG. It codes for CASEISAGQP. The CDR3 as a whole reads CASEISAGQPQYF. Full variable domain (rest looked up from reference TRBV2 and TRBJ2-3): EPEVTQTPSHQVTQMGQEVILRCVPISNHLYFYWYRQILGQKVEFLVSFYNNEISEKSEIFDDQFSVERPDGSNFTLKIRSTKLEDSAMYFCASEISAGQPQYFGPGTRLTVL.

The sample holds many counts of this clone. The observed sequence ends 3 residues before the CDR3 terminus, with the missing tail filled in from the germline J gene. The genes are TRBV30 and TRBJ1-2; unclear D gene. Germline CDR1 is GTSNPN and CDR2 is SVGIG (reference sequence). Trimming took off 4 bases at V and 4 bases at J, with 7 bases between the two ends. This CDR3 region has 11 residues. Partial CDR3 DNA: TGTGCCTGGACTTACAGCTATGGC. This codes for CAWTYSYG. The entire CDR3 reads CAWTYSYGYTF.

This clone was detected many times. The read ends 3 residues shy of where the CDR3 ends; the end is completed using the germline J gene. V is TRBV30 and J is TRBJ2-1; unclear D gene. CDR3 length: 13 residues. The V end was cut by 2 bases, the J end by 6 bases, with 11 bases between. Per the germline V gene, CDR1 is GTSNPN and CDR2 is SVGIG (reference sequence). The CDR3 is CAWSTSMSNEQFF. The sequenced CDR3 bases are TGTGCCTGGAGTACTTCCATGAGCAATGAG.

Only a few counts were recorded for this clone. The CDR3 end falls 3 residues outside the read, so it is completed with the germline J gene. This chain links TRBV19 with TRBJ1-5; tentatively, D is TRBD1 (6 bases). Germline assignment: CDR1 LNHDA and CDR2 SQIVND (reference sequence). Trimming took 7 bases from V and 8 from J, leaving 18 bases between them. This CDR3 is 14 amino acids long. CDR3 protein: CASKTNREREPQHF. CDR3 DNA (partial): TGTGCCAGTAAAACGAACAGGGAAAGAGAGCCC.

This clone turned up a few times. The DNA ends 3 residues before the CDR3 does, and the rest of the CDR3 is filled in from the germline J gene. The chain joins TRBV20-1 to TRBJ2-7, with 8 bases that match TRBD2. The CDR3 sequence is 13 residues long. From germline, CDR1 is DFQATT and CDR2 SNEGSKA (reference sequence). V trimming: 5 bases; J trimming: 2 bases; junction bases outside the gene matches: 5. The CDR3 DNA, read in part, is TGCAGTGCTCGAGCGGGACTAGCCTACGAG. This translates into CSARAGLAYE. The complete CDR3 protein is CSARAGLAYEQYF.

This clone was observed at least ten times. The sequenced fragment ends 3 residues before the CDR3 boundary, so the rest is inferred from the germline J gene. This sequence joins TRBV20-1 and TRBJ2-1; D unresolved. CDR3 size: 17 residues. The germline V and J ends were trimmed by 0 bases and 5 bases, with 20 bases remaining between them. CDR1 is DFQATT and CDR2 is SNEGSKA in the germline V gene (reference sequence). The DNA read from the CDR3 is TGCAGTGCTAGAGATTCGAGTCGTAGGGCCCTCGACAATGAG. It codes for CSARDSSRRALDNE. The CDR3 in full is CSARDSSRRALDNEQFF.

This clone was observed many times. The DNA ends 3 residues before the CDR3 does, and the rest of the CDR3 is filled in from the germline J gene. The chain couples TRBV7-3 to TRBJ2-2; D might be TRBD1 (6 bases). Trimming removed 0 bases at V and 2 bases at J, with 7 bases between. CDR3 length: 15 amino acids. CDR1 and CDR2 (germline): SGHTA, FQGTGA. This chain's CDR3 is CASSLTGGNTGELFF. CDR3 DNA, as far as it was read: TGTGCCAGCAGCTTAACAGGGGGTAACACCGGGGAG.

This clone was seen at least ten times. The read terminates 3 residues before the CDR3 end, so the remaining end is supplied by the germline J gene. The chain links TRBV7-6 to TRBJ2-7; no clear D. The CDR3 is 15 amino acids. The V end was cut by 1 base, the J end by 0 bases, with 10 bases between. Germline assignment: CDR1 SGHVS and CDR2 FNYEAQ. The CDR3 here is CASSLGDSPSYEQYF. The covered CDR3 bases are TGTGCCAGCAGCTTAGGTGACTCCCCCTCCTACGAG. Supplemented by reference TRBV7-6 and TRBJ2-7, the full variable domain reads GAGVSQSPRYKVTKRGQDVALRCDPISGHVSLYWYRQALGQGPEFLTYFNYEAQQDKSGLPNDRFSAERPEGSISTLTIQRTEQRDSAMYRCASSLGDSPSYEQYFGPGTRLTVT.